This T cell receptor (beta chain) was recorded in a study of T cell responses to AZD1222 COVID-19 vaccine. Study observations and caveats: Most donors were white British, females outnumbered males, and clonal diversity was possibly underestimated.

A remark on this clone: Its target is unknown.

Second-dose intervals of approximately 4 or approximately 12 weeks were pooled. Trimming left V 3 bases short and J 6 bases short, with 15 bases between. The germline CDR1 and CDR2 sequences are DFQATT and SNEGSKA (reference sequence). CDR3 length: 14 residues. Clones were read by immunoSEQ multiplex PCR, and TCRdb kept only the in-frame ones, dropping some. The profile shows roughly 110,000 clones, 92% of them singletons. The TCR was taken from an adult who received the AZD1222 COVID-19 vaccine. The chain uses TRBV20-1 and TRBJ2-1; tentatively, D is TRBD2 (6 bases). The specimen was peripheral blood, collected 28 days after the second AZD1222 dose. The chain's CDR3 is CSASLGTYLNEQFF. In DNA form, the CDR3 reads TGCAGTGCTAGTTTAGGGACTTACCTCAATGAGCAGTTCTTC.